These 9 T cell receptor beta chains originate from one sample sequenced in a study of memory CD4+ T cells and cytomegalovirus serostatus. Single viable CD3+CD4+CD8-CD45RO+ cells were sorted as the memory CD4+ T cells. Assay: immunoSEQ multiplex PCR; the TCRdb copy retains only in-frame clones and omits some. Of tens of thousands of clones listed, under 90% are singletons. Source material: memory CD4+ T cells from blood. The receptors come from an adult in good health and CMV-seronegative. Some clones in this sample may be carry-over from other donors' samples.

The CDR3 loop is CASSQTSGSMNEQFF. The CDR3, as DNA: TGTGCCAGCAGCCAAACTAGCGGGAGTATGAATGAGCAGTTCTTC. The V and J genes are TRBV5-4 and TRBJ2-1; 11 bases are shared with TRBD2. The CDR3 length is 15 residues. V gave up 4 bases and J gave up 7 bases; unmatched junction bases: 7. Germline CDR1 and CDR2: SGHNT and YYREEE (reference sequence).

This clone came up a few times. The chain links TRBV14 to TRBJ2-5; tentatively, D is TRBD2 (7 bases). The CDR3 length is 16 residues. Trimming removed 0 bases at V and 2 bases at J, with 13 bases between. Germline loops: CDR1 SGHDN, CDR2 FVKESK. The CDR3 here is CASSQERGRGQETQYF. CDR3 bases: TGTGCCAGCAGCCAAGAGAGGGGGAGGGGACAAGAGACCCAGTACTTC.

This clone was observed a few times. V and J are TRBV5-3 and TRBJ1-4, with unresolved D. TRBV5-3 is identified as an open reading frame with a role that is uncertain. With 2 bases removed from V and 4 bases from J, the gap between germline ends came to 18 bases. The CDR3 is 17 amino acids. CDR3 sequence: CARSFPGRWEFNEKLFF. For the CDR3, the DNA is TGTGCCAGAAGCTTTCCCGGCCGGTGGGAGTTTAATGAAAAACTGTTTTTT.

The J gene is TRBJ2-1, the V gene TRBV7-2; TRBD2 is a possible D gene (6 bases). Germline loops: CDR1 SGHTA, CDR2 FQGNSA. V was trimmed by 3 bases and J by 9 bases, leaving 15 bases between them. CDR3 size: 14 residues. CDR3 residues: CASSFGGTAGEQFF. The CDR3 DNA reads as TGTGCCAGCAGCTTTGGCGGGACGGCGGGTGAGCAGTTCTTC.

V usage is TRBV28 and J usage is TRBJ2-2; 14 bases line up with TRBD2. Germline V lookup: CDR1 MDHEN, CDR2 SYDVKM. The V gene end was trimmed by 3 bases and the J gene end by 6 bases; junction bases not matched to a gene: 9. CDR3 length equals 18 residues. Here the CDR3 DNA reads TGTGCCAGCAGTTTGGGACGACTAGCGGGAGGGCGGCCCGGGGAGCTGTTTTTT. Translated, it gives CASSLGRLAGGRPGELFF. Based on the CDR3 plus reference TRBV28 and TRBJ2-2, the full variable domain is DVKVTQSSRYLVKRTGEKVFLECVQDMDHENMFWYRQDPGLGLRLIYFSYDVKMKEKGDIPEGYSVSREKKERFSLILESASTNQTSMYLCASSLGRLAGGRPGELFFGEGSRLTVL.

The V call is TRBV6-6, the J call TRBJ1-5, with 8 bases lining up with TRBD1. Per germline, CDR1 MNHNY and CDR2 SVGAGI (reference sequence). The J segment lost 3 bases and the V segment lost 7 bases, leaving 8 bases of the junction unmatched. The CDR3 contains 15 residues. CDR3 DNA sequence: TGTGCCAGCACCGCGACAGGGGCGATCAATCAGCCCCAGCATTTT. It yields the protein CASTATGAINQPQHF.

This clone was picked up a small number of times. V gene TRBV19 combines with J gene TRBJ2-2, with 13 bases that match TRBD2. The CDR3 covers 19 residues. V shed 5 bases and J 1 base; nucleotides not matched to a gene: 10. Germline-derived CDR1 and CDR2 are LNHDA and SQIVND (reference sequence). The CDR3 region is CASSPRGLAGAQNTGELFF. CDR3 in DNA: TGTGCCAGTAGTCCGAGAGGACTAGCGGGAGCACAGAACACCGGGGAGCTGTTTTTT.

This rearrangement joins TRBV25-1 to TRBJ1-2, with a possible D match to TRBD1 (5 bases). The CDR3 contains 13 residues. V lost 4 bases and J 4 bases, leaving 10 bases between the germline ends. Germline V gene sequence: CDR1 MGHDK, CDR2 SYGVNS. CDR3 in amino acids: CASSGGVPYGYTF. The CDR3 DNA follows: TGTGCCAGCAGTGGGGGGGTTCCCTATGGCTACACCTTC.

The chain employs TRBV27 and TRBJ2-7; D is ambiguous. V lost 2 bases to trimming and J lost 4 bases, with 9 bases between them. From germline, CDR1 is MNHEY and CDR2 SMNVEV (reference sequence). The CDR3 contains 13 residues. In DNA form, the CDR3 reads TGTGCCAGCAGTTTACGTCAGTCTTACGAGCAGTACTTC. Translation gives CASSLRQSYEQYF.